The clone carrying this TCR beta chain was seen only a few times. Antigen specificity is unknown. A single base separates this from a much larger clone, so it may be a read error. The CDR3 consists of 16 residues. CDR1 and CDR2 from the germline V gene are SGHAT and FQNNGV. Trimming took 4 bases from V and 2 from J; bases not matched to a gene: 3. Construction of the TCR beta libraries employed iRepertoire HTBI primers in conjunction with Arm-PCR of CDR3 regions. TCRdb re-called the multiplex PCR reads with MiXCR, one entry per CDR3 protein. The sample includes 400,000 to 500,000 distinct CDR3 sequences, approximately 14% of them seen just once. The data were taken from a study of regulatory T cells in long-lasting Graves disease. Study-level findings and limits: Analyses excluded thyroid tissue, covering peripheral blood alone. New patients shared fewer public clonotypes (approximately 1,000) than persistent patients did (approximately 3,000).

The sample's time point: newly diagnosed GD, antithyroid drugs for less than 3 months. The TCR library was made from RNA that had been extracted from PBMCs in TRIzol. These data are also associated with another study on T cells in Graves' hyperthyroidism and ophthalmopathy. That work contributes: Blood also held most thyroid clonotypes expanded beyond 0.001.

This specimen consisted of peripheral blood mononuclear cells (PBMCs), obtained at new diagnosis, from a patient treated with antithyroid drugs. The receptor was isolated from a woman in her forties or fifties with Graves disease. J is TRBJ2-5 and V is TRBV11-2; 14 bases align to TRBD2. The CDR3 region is CASSSGTSGRQETQYF. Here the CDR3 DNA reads TGTGCCAGCAGCTCCGGGACTAGCGGGAGACAAGAGACCCAGTACTTC.